This TCR beta chain was recorded in a study of early T cells in non-severe SARS-CoV-2 infection. The wider study: Sequencing used unsorted whole-blood bulk RNA, so chains lack pairing.

cDNA molecules, individually, were tagged with unique molecular identifiers. TCRdb ran MiXCR on the 5' RACE reads and lists one entry per CDR3 protein. The sample lists approximately 27,000 distinct CDR3 sequences, around 5.4% seen once, with 5% to 6.5% in the top ten. This clonotype has a count of ten or more. This CDR3 contains 12 residues. Trimming left V 4 bases short and J 12 bases short, with 13 bases between. The sample comprised whole blood. The gene calls are TRBV12-3 or TRBV12-4 and TRBJ2-1; D possibly corresponds to TRBD1 (6 bases). This sequence was found in an adult who was a healthcare worker with PCR-confirmed SARS-CoV-2 infection or an uninfected control (not recorded which). The CDR3 spells CASSSRQAVQFF. The CDR3 DNA reads TGTGCCAGCAGTTCGCGACAGGCCGTGCAGTTCTTC.